Listed below are T cell receptor beta chains from one sample, sequenced in a study of cytomegalovirus exposure and HLA in healthy donors. Sequenced by immunoSEQ multiplex PCR; TCRdb stores in-frame clones only, minus some. The table lists 150,000 to 200,000 clones, roughly 85% of them singletons, with just under 6.5% in the top ten. The source material was PBMCs. The receptors were sampled from a man between 35 and 55 years old in good health and CMV-seropositive. The CDR3 runs from the conserved cysteine through the conserved F or W. A D gene is named only where the DNA matches it firmly. Clone size is shown for a subset of rows, as once, few, many or a class of expanded clone.

>TRBJ2-1|TRBD2|14|-|TRBV5-1
TGCGCCAGCAGCTCGACTAGCGGGAGAGGTGAGCAGTTCTTC
CASSSTSGRGEQFF
>TRBJ2-2|-|15|-|TRBV5-1
TGCGCCAGCACCCCCGGAGTCGGATTCACCGGGGAGCTGTTTTTT
CASTPGVGFTGELFF
>TRBJ2-7|TRBD2|15|-|TRBV7-9
TGTGCCAGCAGCTTAGTGTCTAGCGGAGCCTACGAGCAGTACTTC
CASSLVSSGAYEQYF
>TRBJ2-7|TRBD1|16|-|TRBV18
TGTGCCAGCTCACCACGTGCCGACAGGGGTGGTTACGAGCAGTACTTC
CASSPRADRGGYEQYF
>TRBJ2-1|TRBD2|15|-|TRBV5-1
TGCGCCAGCAGTTTGACTAGCGGGACCTACAATGAGCAGTTCTTC
CASSLTSGTYNEQFF
>TRBJ1-1|-|14|few|TRBV6-1
TGTGCCAGCAGTGTTGGACTCCGCGCCGCTGAAGCTTTCTTT
CASSVGLRAAEAFF
>TRBJ1-5|TRBD1|14|-|TRBV7-8
TGTGCCAGCAGCAGGACAGGGCTTGGGCAGCCCCAGCATTTT
CASSRTGLGQPQHF
>TRBJ1-5|-|12|-|TRBV6-5
TGTGCCAGCAACCAATTCGGTCAGCCCCAGCATTTT
CASNQFGQPQHF
>TRBJ2-5|TRBD2|15|-|TRBV7-2
TGTGCCAGCAGCCTAGGGACTAGTCTCCTCGAGACCCAGTACTTC
CASSLGTSLLETQYF
>TRBJ2-7|-|13|few|TRBV6-1
TGTGCCAGCAGCATAACAGGGTCAGCCGAGCAGTACTTC
CASSITGSAEQYF
>TRBJ2-7|TRBD1|15|few|TRBV9
TGTGCCAGCAGCGTAGCGGGGACAGGGGGCTACGAGCAGTACTTC
CASSVAGTGGYEQYF
>TRBJ2-5|-|14|-|TRBV5-4
TGTGCCAGCAGCTTGTGGGCCAGCCGGGAGACCCAGTACTTC
CASSLWASRETQYF
>TRBJ2-4|-|16|once|TRBV2
TGTGCCAGCAGTGAGGGGGCCCGGTCGGCCAAAAACATTCAGTACTTC
CASSEGARSAKNIQYF
>TRBJ1-6|-|14|once|TRBV2
TGTGCCAGCGGTCCTCAAACATATAATTCACCCCTCCACTTT
CASGPQTYNSPLHF
>TRBJ2-1|TRBD2|13|-|TRBV29-1
TGCAGCGTTGAAAAGGGACTAGTAAATGAGCAGTTCTTC
CSVEKGLVNEQFF
>TRBJ2-5|-|13|-|TRBV9
TGTGCCAGCAGCGTAGCCGGTACAGAGACCCAGTACTTC
CASSVAGTETQYF
>TRBJ1-5|-|14|-|TRBV15
TGTGCCACCAGCAGAGATACGACAGTTCAGCCCCAGCATTTT
CATSRDTTVQPQHF